Each of the 8 T cell receptor beta chains below was sequenced from the same sample in a study of blood T cell repertoires in COVID-19. The assay was immunoSEQ multiplex PCR, and TCRdb's table has in-frame clones only and misses some. Of some 230,000 clones in the sample, about 80% were seen once. The sequencing input was peripheral blood. All receptors come from a woman aged 60-75 years with acute or convalescent COVID-19.

The V gene is TRBV28, the J gene TRBJ1-4, with D perhaps TRBD1 (6 bases). Germline V gives CDR1 MDHEN, CDR2 SYDVKM. V lost 1 base, J lost 11 bases, and 20 bases lay in between. CDR3 size: 16 residues. The CDR3 nucleotides are TGTGCCAGCAGTTTATTCGGTGGGGGCAGGGGTGAGAAACTGTTTTTT. This gives the protein CASSLFGGGRGEKLFF. The variable domain in full, completed from reference TRBV28 and TRBJ1-4, reads DVKVTQSSRYLVKRTGEKVFLECVQDMDHENMFWYRQDPGLGLRLIYFSYDVKMKEKGDIPEGYSVSREKKERFSLILESASTNQTSMYLCASSLFGGGRGEKLFFGSGTQLSVL.

The genes are TRBV2 and TRBJ1-2, with 8 nucleotides matching TRBD1. V dropped 5 bases and J dropped 4; count of bases not matched to a gene: 9. The CDR3 consists of 15 residues. From germline, CDR1 is SNHLY and CDR2 FYNNEI. CDR3 amino acids: CASSPGTGLSYGYTF. CDR3 bases: TGTGCCAGCAGTCCCGGGACAGGCCTCAGCTATGGCTACACCTTC. Filled out from reference TRBV2 and TRBJ1-2, the complete variable domain reads EPEVTQTPSHQVTQMGQEVILRCVPISNHLYFYWYRQILGQKVEFLVSFYNNEISEKSEIFDDQFSVERPDGSNFTLKIRSTKLEDSAMYFCASSPGTGLSYGYTFGSGTRLTVV.

The rearrangement uses TRBV12-3 or TRBV12-4 and TRBJ1-5; TRBD1 is a possible D gene (5 bases). Trimming shortened V by 7 bases and J by 1 base, and 8 bases separated the two germline ends. The CDR3 sequence is 13 residues long. CDR3 in amino acids: CASNGQSNQPQHF. The CDR3 DNA reads as TGTGCCAGCAATGGACAAAGCAATCAGCCCCAGCATTTT.

The V and J genes are TRBV2 and TRBJ2-7, with D unresolved. Trimming removed 5 bases from V and 0 bases from J, with 8 bases in between. The CDR3 is 13 amino acids. CDR1 and CDR2 from the germline V gene are SNHLY and FYNNEI. The chain's CDR3 is CASSSYGSYEQYF. The CDR3 bases are TGTGCCAGCAGTTCTTACGGCTCCTACGAGCAGTACTTC.

Of note for this clone: In the same sample, other DNA sequences code for this CDR3. The chain recombines TRBV5-1 with TRBJ1-2; 7 bases map to TRBD1. Germline-derived CDR1 and CDR2 are SGHRS and YFSETQ. The CDR3 sequence is 14 residues long. The ends lost 0 bases at V and 7 bases at J; junction bases unmatched: 6. The CDR3 bases are TGCGCCAGCAGCTTGGAGAGGGCAGGGGGTGGCTACACCTTC. It encodes CASSLERAGGGYTF. The full variable domain, in which reference TRBV5-1 and TRBJ1-2 provide the parts outside the CDR3, is KAGVTQTPRYLIKTRGQQVTLSCSPISGHRSVSWYQQTPGQGLQFLFEYFSETQRNKGNFPGRFSGRQFSNSRSEMNVSTLELGDSALYLCASSLERAGGGYTFGSGTRLTVV.

CDR3 bases: TGTGCCAGCAGCCCGCAGGCGGGGGGGTACAATGAGCAGTTCTTC. Protein: CASSPQAGGYNEQFF. This chain uses TRBV9 with TRBJ2-1, with TRBD2 matching 9 bases. V shed 4 bases and J 4 bases; nucleotides not matched to a gene: 6. Germline CDR1 SGDLS, CDR2 YYNGEE. This CDR3 has 15 amino acids.

The chain is built from TRBV4-1 and TRBJ2-1; D perhaps matches TRBD2 (7 bases). The CDR3 has 15 residues. Trimming removed 4 bases at V and 4 bases at J, with 14 bases between. Germline V CDR1 and CDR2: MGHRA, YSYEKL. The CDR3 nucleotides read TGCGCCAGCAGCCCGTCGGGGGGCCGTTACAATGAGCAGTTCTTC. It encodes CASSPSGGRYNEQFF.

This clone came up a few times. The chain uses TRBV13 and TRBJ2-7, with 7 nucleotides matching TRBD1. Germline V gives CDR1 PRHDT, CDR2 FYEKMQ (reference sequence). The CDR3 is 13 residues long. V shed 5 bases, J shed 3 bases, and the junction held 4 bases outside the gene matches. The CDR3: CASSPPGGYEQYF. In DNA form, the CDR3 reads TGTGCCAGCAGCCCCCCAGGGGGCTACGAGCAGTACTTC.